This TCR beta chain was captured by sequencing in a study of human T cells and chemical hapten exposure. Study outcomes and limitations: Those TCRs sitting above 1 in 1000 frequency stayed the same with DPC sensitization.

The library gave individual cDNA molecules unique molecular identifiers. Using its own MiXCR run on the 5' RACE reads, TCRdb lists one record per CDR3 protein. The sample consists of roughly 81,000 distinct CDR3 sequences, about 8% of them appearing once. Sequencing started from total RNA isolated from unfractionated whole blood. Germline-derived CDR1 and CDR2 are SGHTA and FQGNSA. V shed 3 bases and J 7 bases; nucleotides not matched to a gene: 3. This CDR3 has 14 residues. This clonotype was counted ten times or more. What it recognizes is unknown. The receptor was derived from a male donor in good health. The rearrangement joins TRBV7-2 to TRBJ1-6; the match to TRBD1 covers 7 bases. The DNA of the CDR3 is TGTGCCAGCAGCTTCCGGGACAGCAATTCACCCCTCCACTTT. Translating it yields CASSFRDSNSPLHF. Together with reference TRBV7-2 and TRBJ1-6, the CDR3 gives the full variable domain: GAGVSQSPSNKVTEKGKDVELRCDPISGHTALYWYRQSLGQGLEFLIYFQGNSAPDKSGLPSDRFSAERTGGSVSTLTIQRTQQEDSAVYLCASSFRDSNSPLHFGNGTRLTVT.